These 27 T cell receptor beta chains were all obtained from the same sample, sequenced in a study of cytomegalovirus exposure and HLA in healthy donors. Data came from immunoSEQ multiplex PCR; TCRdb stores just in-frame clones and leaves some out. The sample holds roughly 130,000 clones; about nine tenths are singletons and the top ten take approximately 1.5%. Sample: PBMCs. All receptors derive from a man younger than 45 in good health and CMV-seronegative.

The rearrangement uses TRBV7-2 and TRBJ2-2; no firm D call. Trimming removed 5 bases from V and 0 bases from J, with 13 bases in between. The germline V gene encodes CDR1 SGHTA and CDR2 FQGNSA. The CDR3 totals 16 residues. The CDR3 sequence: CASSPSASANTGELFF. The CDR3 nucleotides are TGTGCCAGCAGCCCCTCCGCCAGCGCGAACACCGGGGAGCTGTTTTTT.

The chain uses TRBV2 and TRBJ2-6, with D perhaps matching TRBD2 (6 bases). This CDR3 region has 14 residues. V lost 8 bases to trimming and J lost 2 bases, with 10 bases between them. Germline CDR1 reads SNHLY; CDR2 reads FYNNEI. The CDR3 sequence: CASHLATGANVLTF. The DNA for the CDR3 is TGTGCCAGCCACCTAGCGACTGGGGCCAACGTCCTGACTTTC.

The V and J genes are TRBV15 and TRBJ2-7; D may be TRBD1 (5 bases). The length of the CDR3 is 14 residues. Trimming stripped 0 bases from V and 9 bases from J, with 15 bases between. From germline, CDR1 is LNHNV and CDR2 YYDKDF (reference sequence). The CDR3 region has the DNA TGTGCCACCAGCAGAGACCCATCCAGGGAAATGCAGTACTTC. Its protein product is CATSRDPSREMQYF.

The V call is TRBV7-3, the J call TRBJ2-2; TRBD1 might be the D (6 bases). The CDR3 sequence is 15 residues long. V lost 1 base and J 3 bases, leaving 9 bases between the germline ends. In germline, CDR1 is SGHTA, CDR2 FQGTGA. CDR3 bases: TGTGCCAGCAGCTTAAACAGGGCAGACACCGGGGAGCTGTTTTTT. Translated, it gives CASSLNRADTGELFF.

The chain employs TRBV25-1 and TRBJ1-2; 7 positions match TRBD1. V trimming: 10 bases; J trimming: 4 bases; junction bases outside the gene matches: 6. The CDR3 consists of 12 residues. Looked up from germline, CDR1 is MGHDK and CDR2 is SYGVNS. CDR3 region: CATTGFGYGYTF. The CDR3 DNA follows: TGTGCCACGACAGGGTTTGGCTATGGCTACACCTTC.

The V and J genes are TRBV5-1 and TRBJ2-5; 7 bases match TRBD2. The germline V gene encodes CDR1 SGHRS and CDR2 YFSETQ. The CDR3 has 13 amino acids. J was trimmed by 4 bases and V by 5 bases; bases with no gene match: 5. The CDR3 DNA is TGCGCCAGCAGACAATCGGGGGGAGAGACCCAGTACTTC. Its protein product is CASRQSGGETQYF.

The CDR3: CASSFKLAGVTDTQYF. The CDR3 DNA follows: TGTGCCAGCAGCTTCAAACTAGCGGGGGTTACAGATACGCAGTATTTT. The rearrangement links TRBV7-9 to TRBJ2-3; 11 nucleotides line up with TRBD2. Trimming cost V 3 bases and J 3 bases; bases outside gene matches: 5. Germline V gene sequence: CDR1 SEHNR, CDR2 FQNEAQ (reference sequence). The CDR3 has 16 amino acids.

The genes are TRBV6-1 and TRBJ2-7; D is unclear. The CDR3 is 14 residues long. Trimming pared 3 bases from V and 5 bases from J, leaving 14 bases between. Germline V lookup: CDR1 MNHNS, CDR2 SASEGT. The DNA for the CDR3 is TGTGCCAGCAGTGAGACAAACAGCCCCCACGAGCAGTACTTC. Translated: CASSETNSPHEQYF.

The CDR3 reads CASSRTGSGNTIYF. CDR3 in DNA: TGTGCCAGCAGTCGGACAGGGTCCGGAAACACCATATATTTT. The chain couples TRBV6-5 to TRBJ1-3, with TRBD1 identical over 8 bases. Germline CDR1 MNHEY, CDR2 SVGAGI. V lost 5 bases to trimming and J lost 4 bases; unmatched junction nucleotides: 4. The CDR3 spans 14 residues.

V and J are TRBV5-1 and TRBJ2-3, with D possibly being TRBD1 (6 bases). Germline lookup yields CDR1 SGHRS and CDR2 YFSETQ. This CDR3 is 15 amino acids long. Trimming pared 0 bases from V and 0 bases from J, leaving 8 bases between. The CDR3 loop is CASSLVTGSTDTQYF. CDR3 in DNA: TGCGCCAGCAGCTTGGTTACAGGGAGCACAGATACGCAGTATTTT.

The chain employs TRBV21-1 and TRBJ2-7; TRBD2, the D gene given by the table, was not confirmed from the DNA. TRBV21-1 corresponds to a pseudogene. CDR3 size: 15 residues. Here the CDR3 reads CASSKRLAGVYEQYF. Written as DNA, the CDR3 is TGTGCCAGCAGCAAGCGTCTAGCGGGAGTCTACGAGCAGTACTTC.

The rearrangement joins TRBV27 to TRBJ1-3; D is undetermined. Germline CDR1 reads MNHEY; CDR2 reads SMNVEV (reference sequence). The CDR3 sequence is 14 residues long. V lost 3 bases to trimming and J lost 0 bases, with 6 bases between them. Here the CDR3 DNA reads TGTGCCAGCAGTTTGTCAGACTCTGGAAACACCATATATTTT. This encodes CASSLSDSGNTIYF.

The chain is built from TRBV4-2 and TRBJ2-7, with 7 bases aligning to TRBD1. The CDR3 spans 16 residues. The germline V gene has CDR1 LGHNA and CDR2 YNFKEQ. The trim removed 0 bases at V and 0 bases at J, leaving 5 bases unmatched. CDR3 nucleotide sequence: TGTGCCAGCAGCCAAGAAGGGACAGTGATCTCCTACGAGCAGTACTTC. It yields the protein CASSQEGTVISYEQYF.

The V gene is TRBV9, the J gene TRBJ2-1, with D possibly matching TRBD2 (5 bases). The V gene's germline CDR1 is SGDLS and CDR2 YYNGEE. The CDR3 has 20 residues. The V end lost 0 bases, the J end lost 2 bases, and 24 bases lay between the germline ends. In DNA, the CDR3 is TGTGCCAGCAGCGTAGTGAGACTAAAGAGGGTTTATGTCGCCTACAATGAGCAGTTCTTC. It is translated as CASSVVRLKRVYVAYNEQFF.

DNA for the CDR3: TGTGCCAGCAGCTTCGGGGACAGGGCAGATGGCTACACCTTC. Its protein is CASSFGDRADGYTF. V and J are TRBV5-4 and TRBJ1-2; 9 nucleotides agree with TRBD1. After removal of 2 bases from V and 6 bases from J, the junction contained 5 bases not matched to a gene. Looked up from germline, CDR1 is SGHNT and CDR2 is YYREEE (reference sequence). The CDR3 totals 14 residues.

The CDR3 coding sequence is TGTGCCAGCAGCGGGTGGACAGGGCTCGAGCAGTACTTC. Translation: CASSGWTGLEQYF. V usage is TRBV7-2 and J usage is TRBJ2-7, with 8 bases fitting TRBD1. The CDR3 totals 13 residues. Germline V CDR1 and CDR2: SGHTA, FQGNSA. Trimming took 5 bases from V and 6 from J; bases not matched to a gene: 6.

The chain is built from TRBV20-1 and TRBJ2-7, with D maybe TRBD2 (5 bases). The V end was cut by 6 bases, the J end by 4 bases, with 10 bases between. Germline V gives CDR1 DFQATT, CDR2 SNEGSKA (reference sequence). This CDR3 has 11 amino acids. The CDR3 DNA is TGCAGTGCCTTGGAGCGGTACGAGCAGTACTTC. Residues: CSALERYEQYF.

The chain carries TRBV30 and TRBJ2-7, with a weak D call TRBD2 (5 bases). CDR3 size: 16 residues. The germline V and J ends were trimmed by 2 bases and 6 bases, with 23 bases remaining between them. Germline values: CDR1 GTSNPN, CDR2 SVGIG (reference sequence). The CDR3 nucleotides are TGTGCCTGGAGTCGGACCCCGGGGTTGCGGCTGACCGAGCAGTACTTC. Protein: CAWSRTPGLRLTEQYF.

The chain has TRBV5-1 and TRBJ2-7, with D maybe TRBD1 (5 bases). CDR3 size: 16 residues. Germline V gene sequence: CDR1 SGHRS, CDR2 YFSETQ. V was shortened by 0 bases and J by 3 bases, with 16 bases between the two germline ends. The CDR3 reads CASSLGQGLGRYEQYF. The CDR3 DNA is TGCGCCAGCAGCTTGGGTCAGGGTTTGGGTCGCTACGAGCAGTACTTC. The full variable domain, in which reference TRBV5-1 and TRBJ2-7 provide the parts outside the CDR3, is KAGVTQTPRYLIKTRGQQVTLSCSPISGHRSVSWYQQTPGQGLQFLFEYFSETQRNKGNFPGRFSGRQFSNSRSEMNVSTLELGDSALYLCASSLGQGLGRYEQYFGPGTRLTVT.

This chain uses TRBV2 with TRBJ2-7; maybe TRBD1 (5 bases). The V gene lost 2 bases and the J gene lost 3 bases, with 14 bases spanning the gap. Germline V CDR1 and CDR2: SNHLY, FYNNEI. The CDR3 length is 15 residues. As DNA, the CDR3 is TGTGCCAGCAGTGAACTAGGGGTGTCTTTCTACGAGCAGTACTTC. Its protein product is CASSELGVSFYEQYF.

The rearrangement uses TRBV19 and TRBJ2-2; 9 nucleotides match TRBD1. The ends lost 5 bases at V and 6 bases at J; junction bases unmatched: 10. Germline V gene data show CDR1 as LNHDA and CDR2 as SQIVND (reference sequence). The CDR3 loop spans 16 amino acids. CDR3 bases: TGTGCCAGTAGTTCCCCCGGGACAGGGTCGGCCGGGGAGCTGTTTTTT. Residues: CASSSPGTGSAGELFF.

The V call is TRBV6-5, the J call TRBJ1-3; D is ambiguous. CDR3 length equals 13 residues. Trimming took 4 bases from V and 0 from J, leaving 4 bases between them. Germline loops: CDR1 MNHEY, CDR2 SVGAGI. The DNA of the CDR3 is TGTGCCAGCAGTTCTAGCTCTGGAAACACCATATATTTT. Amino acids: CASSSSSGNTIYF.

The V and J genes are TRBV18 and TRBJ1-2; a weak D match, TRBD1 (6 bases). This CDR3 has 13 amino acids. Germline V gene lookup returns CDR1 KGHSH and CDR2 LQKENI. V lost 5 bases, J lost 2 bases, and 9 bases lay in between. The CDR3, as DNA: TGTGCCAGCTCAGAGGGACAAAACTATGGCTACACCTTC. Translation gives CASSEGQNYGYTF.

The rearrangement links TRBV6-5 to TRBJ1-1, with no clear D. The CDR3 runs to 12 residues. V gave up 4 bases and J gave up 4 bases, with 7 bases separating them. CDR1 is MNHEY, CDR2 SVGAGI, per germline. The CDR3 coding sequence is TGTGCCAGCAGTTCTCGAGGCACTGAAGCTTTCTTT. Translated, it gives CASSSRGTEAFF.

This chain joins TRBV9 and TRBJ2-7; 8 bases fit TRBD2. Germline values: CDR1 SGDLS, CDR2 YYNGEE. Germline trimming cut 0 bases from V and 7 bases from J; bases unmatched to any gene: 9. This CDR3 spans 15 amino acids. CDR3 sequence reads: CASSVEGAGVSEQYF. The CDR3 DNA sequence: TGTGCCAGCAGCGTAGAAGGAGCGGGAGTGAGTGAGCAGTACTTC.

The V and J genes are TRBV5-6 and TRBJ2-5; perhaps TRBD2 as D (5 bases). The germline CDR1 and CDR2 sequences are SGHDT and YYEEEE. CDR3 length equals 15 residues. Trimming cost V 0 bases and J 4 bases, with 13 bases left between them. The CDR3 DNA sequence: TGTGCCAGCAGCTTGGATCCGCGCCGGGGAGAGACCCAGTACTTC. Protein sequence: CASSLDPRRGETQYF.

The chain joins TRBV5-4 to TRBJ2-5; D is perhaps TRBD1 (5 bases). V was pared by 4 bases and J by 4 bases, with 14 bases between. CDR1 is SGHNT, CDR2 YYREEE, per germline (reference sequence). The CDR3 sequence is 14 residues long. This chain's CDR3 is CASSRSQGPETQYF. The CDR3 bases are TGTGCCAGCAGCCGCTCTCAGGGCCCAGAGACCCAGTACTTC.